Presented here are 3 T cell receptor beta chains from one specimen sequenced in a study of graft-versus-host responses after intestinal transplantation. These receptors' targets are unknown. Assay: immunoSEQ multiplex PCR; the TCRdb copy retains only in-frame clones and omits some. The repertoire includes roughly 110,000 clones, around nine tenths of them detected once, and roughly 0.23% sits in the top ten. Sequenced material: unstimulated CD4+ T cells sorted from spleen or lymph node cells, taken before transplant. These receptors came from a human donor who was the organ donor for an intestinal transplant.

The V and J genes are TRBV5-1 and TRBJ2-2; tentative D call: TRBD2 (6 bases). The V and J ends lost 2 bases and 6 bases respectively, with 11 bases between them. The length of the CDR3 is 14 residues. The V gene's germline CDR1 is SGHRS and CDR2 YFSETQ. CDR3 nucleotide sequence: TGCGCCAGCAGCTTCGGGACTGTCTCCGGGGAGCTGTTTTTT. Its protein product is CASSFGTVSGELFF.

CDR3 loop: CASRRTFIAEAFF. The CDR3 region has the DNA TGTGCCAGCAGACGGACATTTATCGCTGAAGCTTTCTTT. The rearrangement uses TRBV2 and TRBJ1-1; the D gene is possibly TRBD1 (5 bases). With 6 bases removed from V and 6 bases from J, the gap between germline ends came to 14 bases. The CDR3 extends over 13 amino acids. Germline CDR1 and CDR2: SNHLY and FYNNEI.

CDR3 coding DNA: TGCGCCAGCAGCCAAGATCCGGGACTAGCGGCGGATGAGCAGTTCTTC. This encodes CASSQDPGLAADEQFF. The chain uses TRBV4-3 and TRBJ2-1; 11 bases map to TRBD2. The germline V gene encodes CDR1 LGHNA and CDR2 YSLEER. V lost 0 bases to trimming and J lost 8 bases; unmatched junction nucleotides: 6. The CDR3 loop spans 16 amino acids.